The 9 T cell receptor beta chains presented below share a single source sample, sequenced in a study of T-cell memory formation after mild COVID-19. Each CDR3 protein gets one entry after TCRdb re-called the 5' RACE reads with MiXCR. This repertoire shows tens of thousands of distinct CDR3 sequences, about 6.3% found once; its top ten account for roughly 0.79%. Sequencing input: PBMCs or a T cell subset sorted from them (not recorded which). These receptors were obtained from an adult who had mild COVID-19 (a few samples of this study predate the infection). Cell type and time point are not known.

This clonotype showed up many times. V gene TRBV14 combines with J gene TRBJ2-3, with D tentatively TRBD1 (5 bases). CDR3 size: 13 residues. In germline, CDR1 is SGHDN, CDR2 FVKESK. V was clipped by 3 bases and J by 2 bases, with 6 bases between them. CDR3: CASSQGLTDTQYF. DNA for the CDR3: TGTGCCAGCAGCCAGGGGCTCACAGATACGCAGTATTTT.

This clonotype appeared many times. V usage is TRBV20-1 and J usage is TRBJ2-1; D call uncertain. Germline V gene sequence: CDR1 DFQATT, CDR2 SNEGSKA (reference sequence). The CDR3 spans 11 residues. V lost 4 bases, J lost 2 bases, and 3 bases lay in between. The CDR3 coding sequence is TGCAGTGCTACCACCTACAATGAGCAGTTCTTC. This gives the protein CSATTYNEQFF.

This clonotype has only a few counts. The gene calls are TRBV5-1 and TRBJ1-3, with a weak D call TRBD1 (5 bases). Germline CDR1 reads SGHRS; CDR2 reads YFSETQ. V gave up 4 bases and J gave up 0 bases, with 14 bases separating them. CDR3 size: 16 residues. The chain's CDR3 is CASSQGPMLSGNTIYF. The CDR3 DNA reads as TGCGCCAGCAGCCAGGGACCGATGCTCTCTGGAAACACCATATATTTT.

At least ten counts were recorded for this clonotype. This chain links TRBV7-2 with TRBJ1-3; D not certain. Germline V gives CDR1 SGHTA, CDR2 FQGNSA. V lost 2 bases and J lost 0, with 8 bases in between. This CDR3 has 15 amino acids. CDR3 amino acids: CASSLQQYSGNTIYF. CDR3 nucleotides: TGTGCCAGCAGCTTACAACAGTACTCTGGAAACACCATATATTTT.

The CDR3 bases are TGTGCCAGCAGCCCGATCGCGTTCGACCGGCGGGGCACAGATACGCAGTATTTT. Its protein product is CASSPIAFDRRGTDTQYF. The chain uses TRBV7-3 and TRBJ2-3, with a possible D match to TRBD2 (5 bases). V was trimmed by 5 bases and J by 1 base, leaving 22 bases between them. Per the germline V gene, CDR1 is SGHTA and CDR2 is FQGTGA. This CDR3 is built from 18 residues.

Many counts were recorded for this clonotype. This chain links TRBV20-1 with TRBJ2-5; 9 nucleotides line up with TRBD2. J lost 4 bases, V lost 5 bases, and 11 bases had no gene match. The CDR3 has 15 amino acids. In germline, CDR1 is DFQATT, CDR2 SNEGSKA (reference sequence). CDR3: CSASSREGLGETQYF. In DNA form, the CDR3 reads TGCAGTGCTTCCTCGCGGGAGGGCCTAGGAGAGACCCAGTACTTC.

This clonotype occurred many times. V gene TRBV4-2 combines with J gene TRBJ2-2, with D unresolved. V was cut by 0 bases and J by 5 bases, with 7 bases left in between. Germline V gives CDR1 LGHNA, CDR2 YNFKEQ. This CDR3 is built from 14 residues. The CDR3 region has the DNA TGTGCCAGCAGCCAAGATCGGCGAACCGGGGAGCTGTTTTTT. Translated, it gives CASSQDRRTGELFF.

The chain joins TRBV6-1 to TRBJ2-5, with 7 positions matching TRBD1. The V gene's germline CDR1 is MNHNS and CDR2 SASEGT. The V gene end was trimmed by 5 bases and the J gene end by 3 bases; junction bases not matched to a gene: 3. This CDR3 is built from 13 residues. The CDR3 reads CASSPGQKETQYF. The CDR3 bases are TGTGCCAGCAGTCCGGGACAGAAAGAGACCCAGTACTTC.

The chain combines TRBV9 with TRBJ2-5; D may be TRBD2 (5 bases). Germline values: CDR1 SGDLS, CDR2 YYNGEE. The CDR3 is made up of 15 amino acids. V lost 2 bases to trimming and J lost 4 bases, with 15 bases between them. CDR3 DNA: TGTGCCAGCAGCGTGACTATAACGGGTCCAGAGACCCAGTACTTC. It is translated as CASSVTITGPETQYF.